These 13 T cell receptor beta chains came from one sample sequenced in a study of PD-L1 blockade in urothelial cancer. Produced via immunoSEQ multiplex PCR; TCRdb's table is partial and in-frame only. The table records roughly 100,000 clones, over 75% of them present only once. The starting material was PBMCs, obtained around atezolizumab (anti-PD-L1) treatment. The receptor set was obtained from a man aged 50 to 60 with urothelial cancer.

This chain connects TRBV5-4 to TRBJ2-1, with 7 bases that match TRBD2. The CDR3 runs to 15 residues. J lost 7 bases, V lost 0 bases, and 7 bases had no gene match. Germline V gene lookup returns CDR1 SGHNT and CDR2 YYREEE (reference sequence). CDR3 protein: CASSLVGRSFNEQFF. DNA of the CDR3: TGTGCCAGCAGCTTGGTCGGGAGGTCCTTTAATGAGCAGTTCTTC.

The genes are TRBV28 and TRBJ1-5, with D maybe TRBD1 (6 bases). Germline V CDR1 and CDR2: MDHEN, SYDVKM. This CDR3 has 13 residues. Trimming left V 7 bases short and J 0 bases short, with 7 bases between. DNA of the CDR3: TGTGCCAGCAAGGGGGATAGCAATCAGCCCCAGCATTTT. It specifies CASKGDSNQPQHF.

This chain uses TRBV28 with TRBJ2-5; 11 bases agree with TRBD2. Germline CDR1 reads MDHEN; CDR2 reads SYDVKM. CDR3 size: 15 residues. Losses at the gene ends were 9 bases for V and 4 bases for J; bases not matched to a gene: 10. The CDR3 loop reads CASRLLAGVRETQYF. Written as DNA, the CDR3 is TGTGCCAGTCGCTTACTAGCGGGAGTACGAGAGACCCAGTACTTC.

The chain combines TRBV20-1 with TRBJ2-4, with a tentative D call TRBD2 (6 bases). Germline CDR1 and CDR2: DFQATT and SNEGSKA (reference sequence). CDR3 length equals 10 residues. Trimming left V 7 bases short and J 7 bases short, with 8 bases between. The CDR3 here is CSVGGNIQYF. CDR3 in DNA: TGCAGTGTGGGGGGTAACATTCAGTACTTC.

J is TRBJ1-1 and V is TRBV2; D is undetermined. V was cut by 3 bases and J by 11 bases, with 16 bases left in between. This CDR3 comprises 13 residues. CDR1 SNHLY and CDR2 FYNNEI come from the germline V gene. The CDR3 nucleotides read TGTGCCAGCAGTGAGACAAAGTTCGTATGGGCTTTCTTT. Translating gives CASSETKFVWAFF.

As DNA, the CDR3 is TGTGCCAGCAGCTTATGGCCAGCGGGAGGGCCTCGTGAGGAGACCCAGTACTTC. Translation: CASSLWPAGGPREETQYF. V gene TRBV7-9 combines with J gene TRBJ2-5; TRBD2 matches at 10 bases. Germline V gene sequence: CDR1 SEHNR, CDR2 FQNEAQ (reference sequence). V trimming: 2 bases; J trimming: 5 bases; junction bases outside the gene matches: 14. The CDR3 consists of 18 residues.

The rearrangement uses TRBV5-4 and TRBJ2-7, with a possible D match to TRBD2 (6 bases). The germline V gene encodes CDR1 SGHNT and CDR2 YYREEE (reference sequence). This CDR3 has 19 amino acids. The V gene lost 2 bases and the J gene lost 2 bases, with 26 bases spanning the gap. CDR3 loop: CASSFRLGRTENYPYEQYF. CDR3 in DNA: TGTGCCAGCAGCTTCAGACTAGGGAGAACGGAAAACTATCCCTACGAGCAGTACTTC.

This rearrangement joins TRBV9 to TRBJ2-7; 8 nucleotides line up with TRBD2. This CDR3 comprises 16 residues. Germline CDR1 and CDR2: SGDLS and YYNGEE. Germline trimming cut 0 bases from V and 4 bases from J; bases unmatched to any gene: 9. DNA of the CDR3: TGTGCCAGCAGCGTAGACGCGGGGGGTCTTGGGTACGAGCAGTACTTC. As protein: CASSVDAGGLGYEQYF.

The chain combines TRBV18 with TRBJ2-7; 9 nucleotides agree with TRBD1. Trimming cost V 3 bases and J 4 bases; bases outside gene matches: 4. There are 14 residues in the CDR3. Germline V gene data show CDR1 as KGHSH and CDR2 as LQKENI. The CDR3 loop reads CASSPDRGDYEQYF. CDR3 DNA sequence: TGTGCCAGCTCACCCGACAGGGGGGATTACGAGCAGTACTTC. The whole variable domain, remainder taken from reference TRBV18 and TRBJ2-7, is NAGVMQNPRHLVRRRGQEARLRCSPMKGHSHVYWYRQLPEEGLKFMVYLQKENIIDESGMPKERFSAEFPKEGPSILRIQQVVRGDSAAYFCASSPDRGDYEQYFGPGTRLTVT.

The CDR3 region is CASVGLGRVDTQYF. CDR3 nucleotides: TGTGCCAGCGTCGGACTAGGAAGAGTAGATACGCAGTATTTT. This chain connects TRBV2 to TRBJ2-3; 7 positions match TRBD2. J lost 5 bases, V lost 8 bases, and 10 bases had no gene match. This CDR3 contains 14 residues. Germline assignment: CDR1 SNHLY and CDR2 FYNNEI.

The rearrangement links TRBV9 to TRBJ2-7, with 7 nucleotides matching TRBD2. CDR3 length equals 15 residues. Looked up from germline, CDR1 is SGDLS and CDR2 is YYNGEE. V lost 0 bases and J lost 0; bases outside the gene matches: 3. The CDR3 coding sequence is TGTGCCAGCAGCGTAGAAGCGGGACCCTCCTACGAGCAGTACTTC. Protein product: CASSVEAGPSYEQYF.

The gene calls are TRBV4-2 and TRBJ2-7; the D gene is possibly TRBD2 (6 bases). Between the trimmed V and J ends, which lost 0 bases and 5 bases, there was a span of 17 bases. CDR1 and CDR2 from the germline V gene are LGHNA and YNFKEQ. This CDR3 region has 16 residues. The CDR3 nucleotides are TGTGCCAGCAGCCAAGATTACGGGACTGGGTTGAACGAGCAGTACTTC. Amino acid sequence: CASSQDYGTGLNEQYF.

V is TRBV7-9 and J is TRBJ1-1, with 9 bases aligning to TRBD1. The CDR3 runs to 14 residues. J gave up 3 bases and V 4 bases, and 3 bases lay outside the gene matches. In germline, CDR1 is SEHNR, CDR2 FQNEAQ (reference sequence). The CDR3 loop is CASSYTGGHTEAFF. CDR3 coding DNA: TGTGCCAGCAGCTACACAGGGGGCCACACTGAAGCTTTCTTT.